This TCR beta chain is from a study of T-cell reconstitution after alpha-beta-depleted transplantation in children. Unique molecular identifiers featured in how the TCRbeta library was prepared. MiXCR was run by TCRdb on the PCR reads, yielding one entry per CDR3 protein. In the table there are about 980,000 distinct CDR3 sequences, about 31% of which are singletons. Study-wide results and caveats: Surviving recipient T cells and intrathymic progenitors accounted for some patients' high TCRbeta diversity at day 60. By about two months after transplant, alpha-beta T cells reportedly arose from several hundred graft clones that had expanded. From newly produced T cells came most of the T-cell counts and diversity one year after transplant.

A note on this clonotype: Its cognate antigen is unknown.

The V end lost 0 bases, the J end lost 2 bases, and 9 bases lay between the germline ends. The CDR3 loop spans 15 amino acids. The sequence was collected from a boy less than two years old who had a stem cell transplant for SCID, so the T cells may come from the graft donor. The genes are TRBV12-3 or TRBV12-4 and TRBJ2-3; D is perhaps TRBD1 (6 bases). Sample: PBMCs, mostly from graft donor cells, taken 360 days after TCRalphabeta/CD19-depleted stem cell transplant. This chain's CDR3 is CASSLAGQITDTQYF. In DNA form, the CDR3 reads TGTGCCAGCAGTTTAGCGGGACAAATCACAGATACGCAGTATTTT.